The 10 T cell receptor beta chains in this list originate from one sample, sequenced in a study of blood T cell repertoires in COVID-19 (TCRdb year 2020). The library was made by the immunoSEQ multiplex PCR assay. In its TCRdb copy, this immuneACCESS table keeps in-frame sequences only and misses some clones. Where compared with another copy, unresolved V genes explain less than half of these, and the others have no known cause. For this sample the table gives a few hundred thousand clones, of which 75% to 90% were detected only once. 3.5% to 4% of the sample rests with the top ten. The specimen sequenced was peripheral blood. These receptors all stem from a woman aged 18-35 years with acute or convalescent COVID-19.

The chain has TRBV7-9 and TRBJ2-1, with TRBD2 identical over 11 bases. V was clipped by 4 bases and J by 3 bases; unmatched bases: 5. This CDR3 region has 16 residues. Germline CDR1 and CDR2: SEHNR and FQNEAQ (reference sequence). CDR3 loop: CASSSLAGESYNEQFF. The CDR3 DNA sequence: TGTGCCAGCAGCTCACTAGCGGGAGAGAGCTACAATGAGCAGTTCTTC. The whole variable domain, remainder taken from reference TRBV7-9 and TRBJ2-1, is DTGVSQNPRHKITKRGQNVTFRCDPISEHNRLYWYRQTLGQGPEFLTYFQNEAQLEKSRLLSDRFSAERPKGSFSTLEIQRTEQGDSAMYLCASSSLAGESYNEQFFGPGTRLTVL.

V usage is TRBV9 and J usage is TRBJ2-3, with 7 bases that match TRBD1. This CDR3 contains 14 residues. V lost 4 bases and J lost 4; bases outside the gene matches: 6. Per the germline V gene, CDR1 is SGDLS and CDR2 is YYNGEE. CDR3 DNA sequence: TGTGCCAGCAGCCCGACAGGGTCCCCAGATACGCAGTATTTT. Protein product: CASSPTGSPDTQYF.

The chain links TRBV30 to TRBJ1-4; TRBD1 matches 8 bases. V trimming: 1 base; J trimming: 10 bases; junction bases outside the gene matches: 8. Germline CDR1 GTSNPN, CDR2 SVGIG (reference sequence). CDR3 length equals 14 residues. CDR3 sequence: CAWSADRGIGKLFF. The CDR3 DNA reads TGTGCCTGGAGTGCCGACAGGGGAATAGGAAAACTGTTTTTT.

Concerning this clone: Other DNA sequences of this sample code for an identical CDR3. The rearrangement uses TRBV12-3 or TRBV12-4 and TRBJ2-7, with 7 bases that match TRBD2. The CDR3 spans 12 residues. V lost 5 bases and J lost 2; bases outside the gene matches: 0. The CDR3 coding sequence is TGTGCCAGCAGTGGGGGGGCCTACGAGCAGTACTTC. This sequence encodes CASSGGAYEQYF.

The chain employs TRBV5-6 and TRBJ1-2, with 8 bases fitting TRBD1. This CDR3 is 14 amino acids long. Germline loops: CDR1 SGHDT, CDR2 YYEEEE. J gave up 4 bases and V 4 bases, and 6 bases lay outside the gene matches. CDR3 nucleotides: TGTGCCAGCAGCCCGAAAGGGACAGGCTATGGCTACACCTTC. Translation: CASSPKGTGYGYTF.

The chain carries TRBV2 and TRBJ2-5; 7 bases are shared with TRBD2. The J segment lost 5 bases and the V segment lost 6 bases, leaving 9 bases of the junction unmatched. Germline V gene sequence: CDR1 SNHLY, CDR2 FYNNEI. The CDR3 consists of 14 residues. The CDR3 reads CASSPGRVRETQYF. The CDR3 coding sequence is TGTGCCAGCAGCCCTGGGAGGGTCCGGGAGACCCAGTACTTC.

The chain couples TRBV5-5 to TRBJ1-1, with D possibly TRBD1 on 5 matching bases. The CDR3 sequence is 13 residues long. The germline gives CDR1 SGHKS, CDR2 YYEKEE (reference sequence). The V gene lost 0 bases and the J gene lost 8 bases, with 11 bases spanning the gap. CDR3 bases: TGTGCCAGCAGCTTGGGCTTGGACATCGAAGCTTTCTTT. Its protein product is CASSLGLDIEAFF.

The chain is built from TRBV4-1 and TRBJ2-2; tentatively, D is TRBD2 (6 bases). The germline gives CDR1 MGHRA, CDR2 YSYEKL. There are 19 residues in the CDR3. V lost 1 base and J 0 bases, leaving 18 bases between the germline ends. The DNA for the CDR3 is TGCGCCAGCAGCCAAGGACCGATCTTTGCGGGGACGAACACCGGGGAGCTGTTTTTT. Protein: CASSQGPIFAGTNTGELFF.

This sequence joins TRBV2 and TRBJ1-4, with D perhaps matching TRBD1 (5 bases). V was cut by 5 bases and J by 0 bases, with 10 bases left in between. Germline lookup yields CDR1 SNHLY and CDR2 FYNNEI. This CDR3 spans 15 amino acids. The CDR3, as DNA: TGTGCCAGCAGTACAGGCGTAGCAACTAATGAAAAACTGTTTTTT. Residues: CASSTGVATNEKLFF. The full variable domain, with the rest looked up from reference TRBV2 and TRBJ1-4, is EPEVTQTPSHQVTQMGQEVILRCVPISNHLYFYWYRQILGQKVEFLVSFYNNEISEKSEIFDDQFSVERPDGSNFTLKIRSTKLEDSAMYFCASSTGVATNEKLFFGSGTQLSVL.

This clone was seen just once. The identical CDR3 is also encoded by other nucleotide sequences in the sample. The chain recombines TRBV9 with TRBJ2-7; 8 bases are a match to TRBD2. Trimming removed 1 base from V and 2 bases from J; junction bases left unmatched: 5. The CDR3 runs to 15 residues. Germline values: CDR1 SGDLS, CDR2 YYNGEE. The CDR3 nucleotides read TGTGCCAGCAGCGTATCGGGGGGGTTGACCTACGAGCAGTACTTC. Its translation: CASSVSGGLTYEQYF. Complete variable domain (other parts from reference TRBV9 and TRBJ2-7): DSGVTQTPKHLITATGQRVTLRCSPRSGDLSVYWYQQSLDQGLQFLIQYYNGEERAKGNILERFSAQQFPDLHSELNLSSLELGDSALYFCASSVSGGLTYEQYFGPGTRLTVT.